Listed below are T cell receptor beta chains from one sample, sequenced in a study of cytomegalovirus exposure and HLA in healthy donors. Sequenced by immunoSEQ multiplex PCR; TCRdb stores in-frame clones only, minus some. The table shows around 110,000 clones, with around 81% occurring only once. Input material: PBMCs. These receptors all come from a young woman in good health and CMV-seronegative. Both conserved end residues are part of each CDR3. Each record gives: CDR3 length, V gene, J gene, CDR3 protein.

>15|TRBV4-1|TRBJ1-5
CASSQESTGNQPQHF
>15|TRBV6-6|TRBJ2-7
CASSYSEDSFYEQYF
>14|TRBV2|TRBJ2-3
CATSSGISTDTQYF
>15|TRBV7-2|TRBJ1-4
CASSLGGQGYEKLFF
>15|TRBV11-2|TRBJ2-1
CASSPERGGYNEQFF
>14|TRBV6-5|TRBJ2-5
CASTAGTGPETQYF
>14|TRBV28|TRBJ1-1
CASSIHRVDTEAFF
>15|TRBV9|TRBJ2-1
CASRPAPGTSNEQFF
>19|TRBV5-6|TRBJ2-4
CASSLEVAGVGPAKNIQYF
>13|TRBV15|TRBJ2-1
CATSRDSYNEQFF
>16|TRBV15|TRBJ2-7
CATSRGLAGGNSEQYF
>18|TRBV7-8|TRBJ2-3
CASSSPGRTGGLPDTQYF
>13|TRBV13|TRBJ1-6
CASSYGQDSPLHF
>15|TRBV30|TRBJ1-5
CAWSVGRGANQPQHF
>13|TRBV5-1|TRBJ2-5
CASSLGTEETQYF
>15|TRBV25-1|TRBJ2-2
CASRAGTGDTGELFF
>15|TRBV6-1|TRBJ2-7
CASSHRDRSSYEQYF
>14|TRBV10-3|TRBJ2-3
CAISTTKERDTQYF
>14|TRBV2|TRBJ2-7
CASTRTGSLYEQYF
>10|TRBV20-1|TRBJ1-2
CSARLEDYTF
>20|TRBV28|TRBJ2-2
CASSLRRGLAGGLGTGELFF
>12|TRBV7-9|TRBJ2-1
CASSFGYNEQFF
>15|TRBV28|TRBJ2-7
CASSSAGGKGYEQYF
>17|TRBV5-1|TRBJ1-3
CASSLSGGRSSGNTIYF
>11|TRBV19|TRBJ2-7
CASSMFGEQYF
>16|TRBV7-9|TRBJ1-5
CSSSFPGEGVNQPQHF
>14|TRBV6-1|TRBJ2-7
CASSPRRISYEQYF
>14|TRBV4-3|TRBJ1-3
CASSQALSGNTIYF
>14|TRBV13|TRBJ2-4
CASSLSEAKNIQYF
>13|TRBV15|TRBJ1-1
CATLTASNSEAFF
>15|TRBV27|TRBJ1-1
CASSTTTGAGTEAFF
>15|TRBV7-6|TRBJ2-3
CASSPQGARTDTQYF
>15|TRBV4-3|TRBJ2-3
CASSPARRYTDTQYF
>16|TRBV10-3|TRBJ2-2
CAIRERQGAEGGELFF
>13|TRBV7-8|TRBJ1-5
CASSTAGGQPQHF
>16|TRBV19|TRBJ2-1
CASSTQSRGSYNEQFF
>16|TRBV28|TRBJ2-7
CASIGQGRTSSYEQYF
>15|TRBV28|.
CASRKPGQGSYEQYF
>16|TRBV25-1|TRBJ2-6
CASSVLENSGANVLTF
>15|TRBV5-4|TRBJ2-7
CASRSAGQAIYEQYF
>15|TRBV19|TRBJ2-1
CASSEGQGLYNEQFF
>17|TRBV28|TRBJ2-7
CASSLISGRVITYEQYF
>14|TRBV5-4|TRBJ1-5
CASSLMGQHQPQHF
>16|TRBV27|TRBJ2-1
CASSFSGTSGPQGQFF
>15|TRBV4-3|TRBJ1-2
CASSQEGRGGYGYTF
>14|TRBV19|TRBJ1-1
CASSIFQGNTEAFF
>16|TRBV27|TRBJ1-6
CASSLGPELTNSPLHF
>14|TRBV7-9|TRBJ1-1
CASSFPGARTEAFF
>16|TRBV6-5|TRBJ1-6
CASSYFGSGRDSPLHF
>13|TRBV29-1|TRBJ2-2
CSVDMRNTGELFF
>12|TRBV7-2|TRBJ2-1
CASSPTSVRPFF
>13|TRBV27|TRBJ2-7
CASSFRRSYEQYF
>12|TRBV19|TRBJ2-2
CASSMRAGELFF
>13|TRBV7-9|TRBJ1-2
CASSPQEGYGYTF
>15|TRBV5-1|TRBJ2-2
CASSSGTGSAGELFF
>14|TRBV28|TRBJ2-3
CASRVGKSTDTQYF
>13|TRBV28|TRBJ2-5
CASSLGIQETQYF
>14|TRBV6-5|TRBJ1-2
CASSYFGRGYGYTF
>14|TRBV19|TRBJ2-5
CASKGQVGGETQYF
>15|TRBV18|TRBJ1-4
CASSPRPEVDEKLFF